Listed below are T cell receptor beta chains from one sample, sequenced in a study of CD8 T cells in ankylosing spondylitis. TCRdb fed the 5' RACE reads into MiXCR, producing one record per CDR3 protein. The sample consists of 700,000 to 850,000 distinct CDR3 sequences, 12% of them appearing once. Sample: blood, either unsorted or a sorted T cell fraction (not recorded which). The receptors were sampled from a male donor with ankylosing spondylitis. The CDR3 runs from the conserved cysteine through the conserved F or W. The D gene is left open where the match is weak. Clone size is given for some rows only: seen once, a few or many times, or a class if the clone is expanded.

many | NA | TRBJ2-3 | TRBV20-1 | CSASRAGTDTQYF | TGCAGTGCTAGTCGGGCAGGCACAGATACGCAGTATTTT
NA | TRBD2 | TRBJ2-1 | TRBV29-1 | CSVEGLREESSYNEQFF | TGCAGCGTTGAAGGCCTACGGGAGGAGAGCTCCTACAATGAGCAGTTCTTC
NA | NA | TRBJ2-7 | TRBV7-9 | CASSPGDQRSEQYF | TGTGCCAGCAGCCCGGGAGACCAGCGGAGCGAGCAGTACTTC
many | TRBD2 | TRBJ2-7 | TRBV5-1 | CASSWTSGIPGEQYF | TGCGCCAGCAGCTGGACTAGCGGGATCCCAGGGGAGCAGTACTTC
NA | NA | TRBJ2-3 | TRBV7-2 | CASSLGEFTDTQYF | TGTGCCAGCAGCTTGGGGGAGTTCACAGATACGCAGTATTTT
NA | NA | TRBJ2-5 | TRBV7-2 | CASSPRGPSETQYF | TGTGCCAGCAGCCCCCGGGGCCCCTCGGAGACCCAGTACTTC
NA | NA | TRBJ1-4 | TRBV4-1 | CASSPLALNEKLFF | TGCGCCAGCAGCCCGCTCGCCTTGAATGAAAAACTGTTTTTT
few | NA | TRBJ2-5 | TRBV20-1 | CSARGQDTYQETQYF | TGCAGTGCTAGAGGCCAAGACACGTACCAAGAGACCCAGTACTTC
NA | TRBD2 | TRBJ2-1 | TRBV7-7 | CASSPGLAGQGSSYNEQFF | TGTGCTAGCAGCCCCGGACTAGCGGGACAGGGGAGCTCCTACAATGAGCAGTTCTTC
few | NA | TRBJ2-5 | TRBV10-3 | CAISNTGLETQYF | TGTGCCATCAGTAACACAGGGCTGGAGACCCAGTACTTC
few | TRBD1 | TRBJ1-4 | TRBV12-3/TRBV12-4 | CASRPGQGTEKLFF | TGTGCCAGCCGCCCGGGACAGGGGACTGAAAAACTGTTTTTT
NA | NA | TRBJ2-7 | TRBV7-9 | CASSPTFEVSYEQYF | TGTGCCAGCAGCCCGACCTTTGAGGTCTCCTACGAGCAGTACTTC
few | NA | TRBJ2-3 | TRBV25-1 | CASSDQSRGRVDTQYF | TGTGCCAGCAGTGACCAATCCAGGGGAAGGGTTGATACGCAGTATTTT
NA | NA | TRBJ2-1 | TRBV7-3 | CASSSSWRGNEQFF | TGTGCCAGCAGCTCCTCGTGGAGGGGGAATGAGCAGTTCTTC
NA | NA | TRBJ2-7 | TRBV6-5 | CASSYSTGLGNEQYF | TGTGCCAGCAGTTACTCGACGGGGTTAGGGAACGAGCAGTACTTC
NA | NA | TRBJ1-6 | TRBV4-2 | CASSQDWAQLNSPLHF | TGTGCCAGCAGCCAAGATTGGGCGCAGCTTAATTCACCCCTCCACTTT
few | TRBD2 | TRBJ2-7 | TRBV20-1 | CSALLADSYEQYF | TGCAGTGCTTTACTAGCGGACTCCTACGAGCAGTACTTC
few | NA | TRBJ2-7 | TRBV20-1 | CSARDRDAPRGYEQYF | TGCAGTGCTAGAGATCGGGACGCGCCCCGGGGCTACGAGCAGTACTTC
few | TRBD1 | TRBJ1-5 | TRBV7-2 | CASSEDRGGQPQHF | TGTGCCAGCAGCGAGGACAGGGGCGGTCAGCCCCAGCATTTT
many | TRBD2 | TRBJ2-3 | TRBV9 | CASSPRLAGGTDTQYF | TGTGCCAGCAGCCCCCGACTAGCGGGAGGCACAGATACGCAGTATTTT
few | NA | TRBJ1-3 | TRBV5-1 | CASSLEGRGLGGNTIYF | TGCGCCAGCAGCTTGGAAGGTCGGGGCTTAGGAGGAAACACCATATATTTT
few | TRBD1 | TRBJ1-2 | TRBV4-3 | CASSQGAGTANYGYTF | TGCGCCAGCAGCCAAGGGGCTGGGACAGCGAACTATGGCTACACCTTC
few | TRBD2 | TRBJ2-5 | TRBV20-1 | CSARGGAGGPRETQYF | TGCAGTGCTAGAGGTGGAGCGGGAGGGCCCCGGGAGACCCAGTACTTC
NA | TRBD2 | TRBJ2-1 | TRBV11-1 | CASGTTGTSGISYNEQFF | TGTGCCAGCGGAACGACCGGGACTAGCGGGATCTCCTACAATGAGCAGTTCTTC
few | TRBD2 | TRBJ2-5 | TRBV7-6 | CASNWGGTETQYF | TGTGCCAGCAACTGGGGGGGTACGGAGACCCAGTACTTC
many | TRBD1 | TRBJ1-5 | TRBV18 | CASSPSTGASNQPQHF | TGTGCCAGCTCACCATCTACAGGGGCCAGCAATCAGCCCCAGCATTTT
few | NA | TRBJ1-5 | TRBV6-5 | CASSYRAGYNQPQHF | TGTGCCAGCAGTTACCGAGCAGGGTACAATCAGCCCCAGCATTTT
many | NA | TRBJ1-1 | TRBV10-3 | CAISDWDTEAFF | TGTGCCATCAGTGATTGGGACACTGAAGCTTTCTTT
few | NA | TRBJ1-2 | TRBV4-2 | CASSQDRGVGYGYTF | TGTGCCAGCAGCCAAGACAGGGGCGTTGGCTATGGCTACACCTTC
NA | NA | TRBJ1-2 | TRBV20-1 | CSASKGYYGYTF | TGCAGTGCTAGCAAGGGCTACTATGGCTACACCTTC
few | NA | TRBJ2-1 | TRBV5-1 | CASSLSGGHSYNEQFF | TGCGCCAGCAGCTTGAGTGGGGGCCACTCCTACAATGAGCAGTTCTTC
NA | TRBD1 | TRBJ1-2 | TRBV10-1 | CASSASGQGNYGYTF | TGCGCCAGCAGTGCCTCCGGACAGGGCAACTATGGCTACACCTTC
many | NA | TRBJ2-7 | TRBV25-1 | CASSVRDPTKQYF | TGTGCCAGCAGTGTCAGGGACCCTACGAAGCAGTACTTC
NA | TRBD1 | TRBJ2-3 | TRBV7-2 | CASSWTGPTDTQYF | TGTGCCAGCAGCTGGACAGGCCCCACAGATACGCAGTATTTT
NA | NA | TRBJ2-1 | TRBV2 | CASSERGYEQFF | TGTGCCAGCAGTGAAAGAGGCTATGAGCAGTTCTTC
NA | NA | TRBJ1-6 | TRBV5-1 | CASSTPTGSDRNSPLHF | TGCGCCAGCAGCACCCCAACAGGGAGCGACCGTAATTCACCCCTCCACTTT
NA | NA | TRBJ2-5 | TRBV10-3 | CAISEGGQETQYF | TGTGCCATCAGTGAAGGGGGGCAAGAGACCCAGTACTTC
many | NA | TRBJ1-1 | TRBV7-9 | CASSFVNTEAFF | TGTGCCAGCAGCTTCGTGAACACTGAAGCTTTCTTT
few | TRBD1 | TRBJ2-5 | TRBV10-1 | CASSELEPDRGRETQYF | TGCGCCAGCAGTGAGTTGGAGCCGGACAGGGGGCGAGAGACCCAGTACTTC
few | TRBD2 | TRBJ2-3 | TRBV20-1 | CSAFSGTVTDTQYF | TGCAGTGCTTTTAGCGGGACTGTCACAGATACGCAGTATTTT
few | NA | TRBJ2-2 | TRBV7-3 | CASSPSSAAGELFF | TGTGCCAGCAGCCCCTCCAGCGCGGCCGGGGAGCTGTTTTTT
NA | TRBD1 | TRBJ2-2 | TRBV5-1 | CASSNRGWNTGELFF | TGCGCCAGCAGTAACAGGGGTTGGAACACCGGGGAGCTGTTTTTT
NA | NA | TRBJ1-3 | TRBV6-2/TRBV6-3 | CASGRRGSGNTIYF | TGTGCCAGCGGGAGAAGGGGCTCTGGAAACACCATATATTTT
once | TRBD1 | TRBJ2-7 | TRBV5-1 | CASSETGTSSYEQYF | TGCGCCAGCAGTGAGACAGGGACCTCTTCCTACGAGCAGTACTTC
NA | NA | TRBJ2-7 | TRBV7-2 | CASSLNPGQRRNYEQYF | TGTGCCAGCAGCTTAAACCCCGGACAGAGGCGGAACTACGAGCAGTACTTC
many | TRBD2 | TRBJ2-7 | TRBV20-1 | CSLLSAGAREQYF | TGCAGTCTTCTCTCGGCGGGAGCGCGGGAGCAGTACTTC
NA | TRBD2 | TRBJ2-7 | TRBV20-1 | CSLPTLAGVGEQYF | TGCAGTCTCCCCACCCTAGCGGGAGTGGGGGAGCAGTACTTC
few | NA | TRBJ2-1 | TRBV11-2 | CASTSPRRSSYNEQFF | TGTGCCAGCACCTCCCCAAGAAGAAGCTCCTACAATGAGCAGTTCTTC